What follows is one T cell receptor beta chain and its context. This sample is part of a study of blood T cell repertoires in COVID-19. Method: immunoSEQ multiplex PCR; TCRdb's copy keeps in-frame clones and lacks some. The sample holds about 260,000 clones, approximately 88% seen once. The V segment lost 5 bases and the J segment 3 bases; nucleotides outside the gene matches: 3. In germline, CDR1 is SNHLY, CDR2 FYNNEI. The CDR3 covers 14 residues. This receptor was taken from a middle-aged woman who had been exposed to COVID-19. The rearrangement uses TRBV2 and TRBJ1-4; 7 bases are a match to TRBD1. Material for sequencing was PBMCs or T cells enriched from blood (not recorded which). The CDR3 reads CASSMTGPNEKLFF. CDR3 DNA sequence: TGTGCCAGCAGTATGACAGGGCCTAATGAAAAACTGTTTTTT.